Listed here are 18 T cell receptor beta chains from one sample, sequenced in a study of T-cell reconstitution after alpha-beta-depleted transplantation in children. For TCRbeta, the library was prepared with unique molecular identifiers. MiXCR, run by TCRdb on the PCR reads, gives a single entry per CDR3 protein. Of roughly 150,000 distinct CDR3 sequences listed, around 10% are singletons. The sample consisted of PBMCs, taken before TCRalphabeta/CD19-depleted stem cell transplant. These receptors were collected from a boy aged 2 to 10 with acute myeloid leukemia, due to receive a stem cell transplant.

This clonotype occurred many times. In DNA, the CDR3 is TGCAGTGCTAGAGATAGGGACACTGGAAACACCATATATTTT. This gives the protein CSARDRDTGNTIYF. V usage is TRBV20-1 and J usage is TRBJ1-3, with D perhaps TRBD1 (6 bases). V shed 0 bases and J shed 2 bases, with 8 bases lying between them. Germline V gives CDR1 DFQATT, CDR2 SNEGSKA (reference sequence). The CDR3 is 14 amino acids.

This clonotype has ten or more counts. This sequence joins TRBV28 and TRBJ2-7; no reliable D call. The ends were cut back, 2 bases at V and 2 bases at J, with 10 bases in the middle. Germline assignment: CDR1 MDHEN and CDR2 SYDVKM. This CDR3 spans 14 amino acids. CDR3: CASSLDPEAYEQYF. The CDR3 DNA reads TGTGCCAGCAGTTTAGATCCGGAAGCCTACGAGCAGTACTTC.

Turning to this clonotype: A much larger clone lies one base from this, so it may be a read error. The conserved final phenylalanine or tryptophan is absent from the CDR3, which likely points to a read error. The chain carries TRBV5-1 and TRBJ1-1; 7 positions match TRBD1. The J segment lost 6 bases and the V segment lost 4 bases, leaving 12 bases of the junction unmatched. The CDR3 contains 15 residues. The germline CDR1 and CDR2 sequences are SGHRS and YFSETQ. The DNA of the CDR3 is TGCGCCAGCAGCGCCCTTACAGGGGACGGATCTGAAGCTTTCTCT. It codes for CASSALTGDGSEAFS.

This clonotype was detected ten times or more. The rearrangement joins TRBV4-1 to TRBJ1-2; D ambiguous. CDR3 length: 14 amino acids. With 0 bases removed from V and 8 bases from J, the gap between germline ends came to 13 bases. Germline V gene sequence: CDR1 MGHRA, CDR2 YSYEKL. CDR3 sequence (DNA): TGCGCCAGCAGCCAAGATGGCACCTCCGGAGGCTACACCTTC. It encodes CASSQDGTSGGYTF.

In this sample, this clonotype turned up many times. The CDR3, as DNA: TGCGCCAGCAGCCAAGCGCAGGGCTACGGAAATGAGCAGTTCTTC. Its protein product is CASSQAQGYGNEQFF. This sequence joins TRBV4-1 and TRBJ2-1; D might be TRBD1 (5 bases). The CDR3 has 15 amino acids. Germline lookup yields CDR1 MGHRA and CDR2 YSYEKL. V was cut by 1 base and J by 7 bases, with 14 bases left in between.

The gene calls are TRBV3-1 and TRBJ2-1; TRBD2 matches 8 bases. CDR3 length: 15 residues. After removal of 11 bases from V and 5 bases from J, the junction contained 14 bases not matched to a gene. Germline-derived CDR1 and CDR2 are LGHDT and YNNKEL (reference sequence). CDR3 DNA sequence: TGTGCCTGCTCCCTTTACGCGGGGGGTAACAATGAGCAGTTCTTC. Translating it yields CACSLYAGGNNEQFF.

In its sample, this clonotype was seen many times. The chain is built from TRBV7-6 and TRBJ2-3; 8 bases align to TRBD1. Germline V gene lookup returns CDR1 SGHVS and CDR2 FNYEAQ. This CDR3 is 15 amino acids long. The ends lost 5 bases at V and 3 bases at J; junction bases unmatched: 7. The CDR3 spells CASSTRQGLTDTQYF. Written as DNA, the CDR3 is TGTGCCAGCAGCACCAGACAGGGGCTTACAGATACGCAGTATTTT.

Regarding this clonotype: A single base separates this from a much larger clone, so it may be a read error. The rearrangement links TRBV11-2 to TRBJ2-2; TRBD2 aligns across 9 bases. Germline CDR1 is SGHAT and CDR2 is FQNNGV. CDR3 length: 14 residues. The CDR3 region has the DNA TGTGCCGGCAGCCCAGGACTAGCGACCGGGGAGCTGTTTTTT. Its protein product is CAGSPGLATGELFF.

This clonotype was seen at least ten times. The rearrangement joins TRBV5-1 to TRBJ1-1; D gene ambiguous. Germline V CDR1 and CDR2: SGHRS, YFSETQ. There are 15 residues in the CDR3. V was pared by 4 bases and J by 3 bases, with 16 bases between. CDR3 DNA: TGCGCCAGCAGCCGAGAGTTACAGCGCGACACTGAAGCTTTCTTT. Translation: CASSRELQRDTEAFF. Looking up the rest from reference TRBV5-1 and TRBJ1-1 gives the full variable domain: KAGVTQTPRYLIKTRGQQVTLSCSPISGHRSVSWYQQTPGQGLQFLFEYFSETQRNKGNFPGRFSGRQFSNSRSEMNVSTLELGDSALYLCASSRELQRDTEAFFGQGTRLTVV.

This clonotype was counted ten times or more. The V call is TRBV5-1, the J call TRBJ1-1; a possible D gene is TRBD1 (6 bases). Trimming left V 6 bases short and J 1 base short, with 16 bases between. CDR1 and CDR2 (germline): SGHRS, YFSETQ. The CDR3 has 15 amino acids. This CDR3 reads CASKTQGTGNTEAFF. For the CDR3, the DNA is TGCGCCAGCAAGACACAGGGTACAGGGAACACTGAAGCTTTCTTT. Full variable domain (rest looked up from reference TRBV5-1 and TRBJ1-1): KAGVTQTPRYLIKTRGQQVTLSCSPISGHRSVSWYQQTPGQGLQFLFEYFSETQRNKGNFPGRFSGRQFSNSRSEMNVSTLELGDSALYLCASKTQGTGNTEAFFGQGTRLTVV.

Many counts were recorded for this clonotype. The chain combines TRBV20-1 with TRBJ2-1; 8 bases map to TRBD2. Trimming at V came to 6 bases and at J to 5 bases, leaving 6 bases not matched to a gene. CDR1 and CDR2 from the germline V gene are DFQATT and SNEGSKA (reference sequence). The length of the CDR3 is 13 residues. The chain's CDR3 is CSASGGANNEQFF. CDR3 sequence (DNA): TGCAGTGCCAGCGGGGGCGCGAACAATGAGCAGTTCTTC.

This clonotype was observed many times. This chain joins TRBV24-1 and TRBJ2-1, with D maybe TRBD2 (6 bases). The CDR3 has 13 residues. CDR1 is KGHDR, CDR2 SFDVKD, per germline. The V and J ends lost 7 bases and 1 base respectively, with 7 bases between them. The CDR3 reads CATSGSSYNEQFF. CDR3 sequence (DNA): TGTGCCACCAGCGGGAGTTCCTACAATGAGCAGTTCTTC.

V gene TRBV18 combines with J gene TRBJ2-1, with TRBD2 as a possible D gene (6 bases). V was pared by 6 bases and J by 3 bases, with 12 bases between. The V gene's germline CDR1 is KGHSH and CDR2 LQKENI. The CDR3 is 14 amino acids. This CDR3 is CASSFSGLYNEQFF. The CDR3 DNA follows: TGTGCCAGCTCTTTCAGCGGGCTCTACAATGAGCAGTTCTTC.

This clonotype was seen ten or more times. V usage is TRBV20-1 and J usage is TRBJ2-1; D assignment may be TRBD1 or TRBD2 (5 bases each). This CDR3 comprises 13 residues. Germline values: CDR1 DFQATT, CDR2 SNEGSKA (reference sequence). V was shortened by 3 bases and J by 14 bases, with 20 bases between the two germline ends. CDR3 residues: CSASGAQKREKFF. The CDR3 bases are TGCAGTGCTAGTGGGGCCCAGAAGAGGGAGAAGTTCTTC.

This clonotype was found many times. This chain joins TRBV7-9 and TRBJ1-6, with TRBD1 matching 9 bases. Per the germline V gene, CDR1 is SEHNR and CDR2 is FQNEAQ (reference sequence). Unmatched junction bases numbered 1, after V lost 5 bases and J lost 8 bases. The CDR3 is 13 amino acids. CDR3 sequence: CASSRDRDSPLHF. The CDR3 DNA is TGTGCCAGCAGCCGGGACAGGGATTCACCCCTCCACTTT.

This clonotype turned up a few times. A read error may be the cause here, since a much bigger clone is one base away. V is TRBV20-1 and J is TRBJ1-3, with 9 bases that match TRBD1. Germline V gives CDR1 DFQATT, CDR2 SNEGSKA (reference sequence). The CDR3 loop spans 16 amino acids. The CDR3 nucleotides are TGCTGTGCTTCAGCGGGACAGGGCAAGGCTGGAAACACCATATATTTT. This translates into CCASAGQGKAGNTIYF.

This clonotype was seen many times. The CDR3 protein is CASSWDRALNTGELFF. DNA of the CDR3: TGTGCCAGCAGTTGGGACAGGGCTTTGAACACCGGGGAGCTGTTTTTT. The chain recombines TRBV12-3 or TRBV12-4 with TRBJ2-2; 9 bases line up with TRBD1. This CDR3 has 16 residues. The J segment lost 1 base and the V segment lost 4 bases, leaving 4 bases of the junction unmatched.

This clonotype occurred a few times. This may be a read error, as it is one base from a much larger clone. Written as DNA, the CDR3 is TGTGCCAGCAGCTTAGAGGGTCAGCCCCAGCATTTT. Amino acid sequence: CASSLEGQPQHF. The chain recombines TRBV7-9 with TRBJ1-5, with no clear D. The germline CDR1 and CDR2 sequences are SEHNR and FQNEAQ (reference sequence). Between the trimmed V and J ends, which lost 1 base and 6 bases, there was a span of 4 bases. The CDR3 consists of 12 residues.